The 16 T cell receptor beta chains presented below share a single source sample, sequenced in a study of cytomegalovirus exposure and HLA in healthy donors. With 60 Vbeta and 13 Jbeta primers, the PCR was carried out. Sequenced by immunoSEQ multiplex PCR; TCRdb stores in-frame clones only, minus some. Among over 150,000 clones listed, 80% were seen once. Material for sequencing was PBMCs. These receptors came from a man aged 25 to 40 in good health and CMV-seropositive.

This rearrangement joins TRBV28 to TRBJ1-4, with 12 bases aligning to TRBD1. CDR3 length: 19 amino acids. Germline-derived CDR1 and CDR2 are MDHEN and SYDVKM. Germline trimming cut 9 bases from V and 2 bases from J; bases unmatched to any gene: 16. The CDR3 loop reads CASGPGQGAFKVTNEKLFF. The CDR3 DNA reads TGTGCCAGTGGACCGGGACAGGGGGCGTTTAAGGTCACTAATGAAAAACTGTTTTTT.

The J gene is TRBJ1-5, the V gene TRBV11-2, with D possibly TRBD1 on 5 matching bases. This CDR3 comprises 15 residues. Looked up from germline, CDR1 is SGHAT and CDR2 is FQNNGV. Deletions cut 1 base from V and 4 bases from J, with 11 bases between. The CDR3 coding sequence is TGTGCCAGCAGCTTAGGTGGTGGGGCGAATCAGCCCCAGCATTTT. Its protein is CASSLGGGANQPQHF.

The V and J genes are TRBV18 and TRBJ2-5; maybe TRBD2 (5 bases). Trimming removed 3 bases at V and 9 bases at J, with 17 bases between. The CDR3 loop spans 14 amino acids. The germline V gene has CDR1 KGHSH and CDR2 LQKENI. CDR3 nucleotide sequence: TGTGCCAGCTCACCGGGAGCGGCAGTTGGGGCCCAGTACTTC. This encodes CASSPGAAVGAQYF.

Remarks on this clone: Mismatch with germline at one junction end may stem from a read error. The chain combines TRBV7-7 with TRBJ2-3; D gene uncertain. Germline lookup yields CDR1 SSHAT and CDR2 FNYEAQ (reference sequence). The CDR3 runs to 15 residues. CDR3 in amino acids: CASRLQSGSTDTQYF. The CDR3 DNA sequence: TGTGCTAGCAGGCTACAGAGTGGCAGCACAGATACGCAGTATTTT.

The chain links TRBV7-9 to TRBJ2-7, with D possibly being TRBD1 (6 bases). V gave up 4 bases and J gave up 4 bases, with 17 bases separating them. The CDR3 is made up of 15 amino acids. Germline CDR1 SEHNR, CDR2 FQNEAQ (reference sequence). The CDR3 is CASSWAQGTFYEQYF. The CDR3 bases are TGTGCCAGCAGCTGGGCCCAGGGGACGTTTTACGAGCAGTACTTC.

This clone came up once. Other nucleotide sequences in the sample specify the same CDR3. V gene TRBV6-5 combines with J gene TRBJ2-7; 8 nucleotides align to TRBD1. CDR3 length: 12 residues. Trimming removed 6 bases from V and 6 bases from J; junction bases left unmatched: 4. Germline V gene lookup returns CDR1 MNHEY and CDR2 SVGAGI. The CDR3: CASSRTGGEQYF. The CDR3 DNA is TGTGCCAGCAGCCGTACAGGGGGCGAGCAGTACTTC.

Only one count was recorded for this clone. The CDR3 spells CASSDRTSGWDGDTQYF. In DNA form, the CDR3 reads TGTGCCAGCAGTGACCGGACTAGCGGGTGGGATGGAGATACGCAGTATTTT. This chain joins TRBV6-1 and TRBJ2-3, with 11 bases identical to TRBD2. Per germline, CDR1 MNHNS and CDR2 SASEGT. J lost 5 bases, V lost 3 bases, and 10 bases had no gene match. The CDR3 is 17 amino acids.

This chain joins TRBV7-8 and TRBJ2-2; D is ambiguous. CDR1 is SGHVS, CDR2 FQNEAQ, per germline. Trimming removed 1 base from V and 5 bases from J, with 11 bases in between. This CDR3 spans 15 amino acids. CDR3 region: CASSLDRIRTGELFF. DNA of the CDR3: TGTGCCAGCAGCTTAGACAGAATTAGGACCGGGGAGCTGTTTTTT.

The count of this clone is one. The rearrangement links TRBV28 to TRBJ2-1; 7 nucleotides match TRBD2. V shed 4 bases, J shed 2 bases, and the junction held 8 bases outside the gene matches. Per germline, CDR1 MDHEN and CDR2 SYDVKM. The CDR3 spans 16 residues. CDR3 coding DNA: TGTGCCAGCAGTTCCCGGGGGGAGTGGGCCTACAATGAGCAGTTCTTC. Amino acids: CASSSRGEWAYNEQFF.

The chain joins TRBV5-5 to TRBJ2-5; TRBD1 might be the D (5 bases). V lost 0 bases and J lost 2, with 8 bases in between. Per the germline V gene, CDR1 is SGHKS and CDR2 is YYEKEE (reference sequence). CDR3 length: 14 residues. The CDR3 DNA is TGTGCCAGCAGCTTGGGTGCAGGGCAAGAGACCCAGTACTTC. It translates to CASSLGAGQETQYF. The variable domain in full, completed from reference TRBV5-5 and TRBJ2-5, reads DAGVTQSPTHLIKTRGQQVTLRCSPISGHKSVSWYQQVLGQGPQFIFQYYEKEERGRGNFPDRFSARQFPNYSSELNVNALLLGDSALYLCASSLGAGQETQYFGPGTRLLVL.

The rearrangement links TRBV6-1 to TRBJ2-5; tentatively, D is TRBD2 (6 bases). This CDR3 comprises 13 residues. The ends were cut back, 7 bases at V and 5 bases at J, with 14 bases in the middle. Looked up from germline, CDR1 is MNHNS and CDR2 is SASEGT. The CDR3 is CASNRRGSETQYF. As DNA, the CDR3 is TGTGCCAGCAACCGGAGGGGCAGTGAGACCCAGTACTTC.

This chain connects TRBV15 to TRBJ2-3; 11 positions agree with TRBD1. Germline V gives CDR1 LNHNV, CDR2 YYDKDF (reference sequence). V lost 1 base, J lost 4 bases, and 1 base stayed unmatched. The CDR3 runs 15 residues. CDR3 region: CATSRGDRGADTQYF. The CDR3, as DNA: TGTGCCACCAGCAGAGGGGACAGGGGGGCAGATACGCAGTATTTT.

The chain is built from TRBV28 and TRBJ2-1, with 7 nucleotides matching TRBD2. The trim removed 8 bases at V and 0 bases at J, leaving 10 bases unmatched. This CDR3 is 16 amino acids long. Per the germline V gene, CDR1 is MDHEN and CDR2 is SYDVKM. For the CDR3, the DNA is TGTGCCAGCGGAGGCCAGGGAGGGAGCTCCTACAATGAGCAGTTCTTC. Amino acid sequence: CASGGQGGSSYNEQFF.

The chain combines TRBV11-3 with TRBJ2-3; D is perhaps TRBD1 (6 bases). CDR3 size: 13 residues. V shed 5 bases and J shed 6 bases, with 12 bases lying between them. Germline lookup yields CDR1 SGHNT and CDR2 YENEEA. CDR3 in amino acids: CASSEGVRDTQYF. DNA of the CDR3: TGTGCCAGCAGCGAGGGGGTGAGGGATACGCAGTATTTT.

The chain employs TRBV10-3 and TRBJ1-5, with D unclear. The V and J ends lost 4 bases and 3 bases respectively, with 10 bases between them. Germline CDR1 reads ENHRY; CDR2 reads SYGVKD. The CDR3 length is 14 residues. The CDR3 DNA reads TGTGCCATCAGTGGAGGTCAGTTCAATCAGCCCCAGCATTTT. It codes for CAISGGQFNQPQHF.

The chain uses TRBV7-6 and TRBJ2-7, with a weak D call TRBD1 (8 bases). Between the trimmed V and J ends, which lost 0 bases and 3 bases, there was a span of 18 bases. Germline values: CDR1 SGHVS, CDR2 FNYEAQ. The CDR3 loop spans 17 amino acids. CDR3 sequence (DNA): TGTGCCAGCAGCTTAGCCCTACAGGGGGAGGGTGGCTACGAGCAGTACTTC. Translating gives CASSLALQGEGGYEQYF.